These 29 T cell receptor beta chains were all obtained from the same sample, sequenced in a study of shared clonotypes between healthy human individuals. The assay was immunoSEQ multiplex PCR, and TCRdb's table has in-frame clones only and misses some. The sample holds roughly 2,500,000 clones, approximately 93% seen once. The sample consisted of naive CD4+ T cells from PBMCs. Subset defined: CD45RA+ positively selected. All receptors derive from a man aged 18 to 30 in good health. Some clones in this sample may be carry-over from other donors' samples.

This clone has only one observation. DNA of the CDR3: TGTGCCAGCAGCCCCGACAGGGGGCTCGGGTATGGCTACACCTTC. It yields the protein CASSPDRGLGYGYTF. This rearrangement joins TRBV6-6 to TRBJ1-2; TRBD1 aligns across 10 bases. V trimming: 6 bases; J trimming: 5 bases; junction bases outside the gene matches: 9. Germline lookup yields CDR1 MNHNY and CDR2 SVGAGI (reference sequence). The CDR3 length is 15 residues.

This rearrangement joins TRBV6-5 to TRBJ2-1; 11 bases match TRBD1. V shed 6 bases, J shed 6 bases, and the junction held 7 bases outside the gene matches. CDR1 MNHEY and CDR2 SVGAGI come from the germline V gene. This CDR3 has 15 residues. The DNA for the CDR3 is TGTGCCAGCAGCCCCATTGGACAGGGGGCCAATGAGCAGTTCTTC. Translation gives CASSPIGQGANEQFF.

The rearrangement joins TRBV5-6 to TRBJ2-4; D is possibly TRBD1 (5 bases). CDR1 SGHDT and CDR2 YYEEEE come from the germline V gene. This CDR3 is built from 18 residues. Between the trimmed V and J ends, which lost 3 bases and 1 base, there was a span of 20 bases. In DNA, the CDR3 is TGTGCCAGCAGCTCCCCGACAGCCCCAGAAGAGGCCAAAAACATTCAGTACTTC. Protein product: CASSSPTAPEEAKNIQYF.

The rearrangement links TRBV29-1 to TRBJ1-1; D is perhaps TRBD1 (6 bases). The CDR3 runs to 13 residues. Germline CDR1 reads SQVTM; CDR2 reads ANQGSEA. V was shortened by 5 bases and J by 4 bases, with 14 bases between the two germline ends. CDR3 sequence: CSVFSGAGTEAFF. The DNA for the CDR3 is TGCAGCGTTTTCTCGGGGGCCGGCACTGAAGCTTTCTTT. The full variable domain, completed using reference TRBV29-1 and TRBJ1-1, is SAVISQKPSRDICQRGTSLTIQCQVDSQVTMMFWYRQQPGQSLTLIATANQGSEATYESGFVIDKFPISRPNLTFSTLTVSNMSPEDSSIYLCSVFSGAGTEAFFGQGTRLTVV.

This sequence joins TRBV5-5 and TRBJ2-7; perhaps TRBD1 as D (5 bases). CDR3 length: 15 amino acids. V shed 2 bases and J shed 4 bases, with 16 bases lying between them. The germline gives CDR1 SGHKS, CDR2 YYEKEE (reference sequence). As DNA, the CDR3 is TGTGCCAGCAGCTTATTTCTGGGCAGGGATTACGAGCAGTACTTC. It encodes CASSLFLGRDYEQYF.

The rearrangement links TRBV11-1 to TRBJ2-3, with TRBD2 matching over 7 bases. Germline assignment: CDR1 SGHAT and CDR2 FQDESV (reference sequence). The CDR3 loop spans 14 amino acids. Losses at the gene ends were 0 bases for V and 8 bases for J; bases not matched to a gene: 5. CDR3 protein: CASSLAGGPGTQYF. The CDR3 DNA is TGTGCCAGCAGCTTAGCGGGAGGGCCGGGTACGCAGTATTTT.

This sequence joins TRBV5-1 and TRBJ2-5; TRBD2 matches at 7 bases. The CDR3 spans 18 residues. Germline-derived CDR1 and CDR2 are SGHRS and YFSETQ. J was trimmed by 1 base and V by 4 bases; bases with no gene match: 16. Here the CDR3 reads CASSPPGRGTGTQETQYF. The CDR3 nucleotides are TGCGCCAGCAGCCCACCGGGGAGGGGAACGGGGACCCAAGAGACCCAGTACTTC.

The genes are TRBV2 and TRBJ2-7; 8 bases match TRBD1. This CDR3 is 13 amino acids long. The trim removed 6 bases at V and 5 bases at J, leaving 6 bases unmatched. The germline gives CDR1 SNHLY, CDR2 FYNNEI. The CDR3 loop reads CASSETGAHEQYF. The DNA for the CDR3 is TGTGCCAGCAGCGAGACAGGGGCACACGAGCAGTACTTC.

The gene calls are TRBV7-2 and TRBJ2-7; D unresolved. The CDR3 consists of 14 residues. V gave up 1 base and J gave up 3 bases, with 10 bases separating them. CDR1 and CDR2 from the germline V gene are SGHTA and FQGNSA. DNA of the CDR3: TGTGCCAGCAGCTTAGAGGGCAGTTACTACGAGCAGTACTTC. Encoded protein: CASSLEGSYYEQYF. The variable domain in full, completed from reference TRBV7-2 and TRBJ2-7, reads GAGVSQSPSNKVTEKGKDVELRCDPISGHTALYWYRQSLGQGLEFLIYFQGNSAPDKSGLPSDRFSAERTGGSVSTLTIQRTQQEDSAVYLCASSLEGSYYEQYFGPGTRLTVT.

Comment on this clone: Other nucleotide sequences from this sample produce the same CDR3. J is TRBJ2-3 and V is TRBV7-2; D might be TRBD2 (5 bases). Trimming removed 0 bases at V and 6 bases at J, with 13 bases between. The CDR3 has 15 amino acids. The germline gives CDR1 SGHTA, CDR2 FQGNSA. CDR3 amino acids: CASSLAGTPGDTQYF. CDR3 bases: TGTGCCAGCAGCTTAGCTGGCACGCCGGGGGATACGCAGTATTTT.

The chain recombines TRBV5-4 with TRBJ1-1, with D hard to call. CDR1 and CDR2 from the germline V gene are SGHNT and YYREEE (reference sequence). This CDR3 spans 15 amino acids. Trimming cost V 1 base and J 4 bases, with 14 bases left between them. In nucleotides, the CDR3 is TGTGCCAGCAGCTTGTTCTCTGTCTTAGGCACTGAAGCTTTCTTT. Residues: CASSLFSVLGTEAFF.

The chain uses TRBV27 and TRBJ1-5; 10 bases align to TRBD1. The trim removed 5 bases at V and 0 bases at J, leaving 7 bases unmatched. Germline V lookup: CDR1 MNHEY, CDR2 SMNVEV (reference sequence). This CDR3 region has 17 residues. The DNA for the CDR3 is TGTGCCAGCAGTGCCTCGACAGGGGGCCATAGCAATCAGCCCCAGCATTTT. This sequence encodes CASSASTGGHSNQPQHF.

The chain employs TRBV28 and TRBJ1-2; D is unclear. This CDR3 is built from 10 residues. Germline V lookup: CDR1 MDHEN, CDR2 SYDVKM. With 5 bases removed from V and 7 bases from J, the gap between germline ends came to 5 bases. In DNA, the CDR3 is TGTGCCAGCAGTGCGAGTGGCTACACCTTC. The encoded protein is CASSASGYTF.

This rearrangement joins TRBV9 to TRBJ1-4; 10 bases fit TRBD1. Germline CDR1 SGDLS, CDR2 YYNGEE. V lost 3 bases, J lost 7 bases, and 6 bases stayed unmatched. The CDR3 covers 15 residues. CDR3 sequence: CASSETGTGVEKLFF. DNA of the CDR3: TGTGCCAGCAGCGAGACCGGGACAGGGGTTGAAAAACTGTTTTTT.

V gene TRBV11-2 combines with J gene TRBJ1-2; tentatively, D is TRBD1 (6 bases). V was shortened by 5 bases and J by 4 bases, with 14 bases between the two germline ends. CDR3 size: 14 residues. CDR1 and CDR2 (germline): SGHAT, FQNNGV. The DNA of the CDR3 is TGTGCCAGCAGCACCAACAGGGACGGCTATGGCTACACCTTC. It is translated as CASSTNRDGYGYTF.

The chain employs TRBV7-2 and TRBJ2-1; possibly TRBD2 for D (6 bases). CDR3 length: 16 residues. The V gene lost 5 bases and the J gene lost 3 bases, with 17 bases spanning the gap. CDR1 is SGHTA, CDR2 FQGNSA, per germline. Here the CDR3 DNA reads TGTGCCAGCAGCCAACAGAGGTTAGCGGACTACAATGAGCAGTTCTTC. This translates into CASSQQRLADYNEQFF.

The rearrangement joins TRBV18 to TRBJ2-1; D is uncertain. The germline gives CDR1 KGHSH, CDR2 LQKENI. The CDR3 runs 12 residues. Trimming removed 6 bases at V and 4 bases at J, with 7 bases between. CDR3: CASSPFYNEQFF. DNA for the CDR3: TGTGCCAGCTCGCCGTTTTACAATGAGCAGTTCTTC.

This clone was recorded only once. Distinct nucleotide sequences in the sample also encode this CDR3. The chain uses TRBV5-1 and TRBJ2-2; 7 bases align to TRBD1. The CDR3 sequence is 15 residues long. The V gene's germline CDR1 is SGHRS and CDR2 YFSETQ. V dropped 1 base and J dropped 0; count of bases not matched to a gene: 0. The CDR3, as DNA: TGCGCCAGCAGCTTGCAGGGGGCGAACACCGGGGAGCTGTTTTTT. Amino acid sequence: CASSLQGANTGELFF.

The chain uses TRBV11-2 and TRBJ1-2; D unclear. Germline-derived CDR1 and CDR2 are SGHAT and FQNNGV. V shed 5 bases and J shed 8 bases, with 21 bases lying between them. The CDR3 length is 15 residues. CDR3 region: CASSPPGSYARGYTF. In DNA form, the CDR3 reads TGTGCCAGCAGCCCCCCTGGATCCTATGCCAGGGGCTACACCTTC.

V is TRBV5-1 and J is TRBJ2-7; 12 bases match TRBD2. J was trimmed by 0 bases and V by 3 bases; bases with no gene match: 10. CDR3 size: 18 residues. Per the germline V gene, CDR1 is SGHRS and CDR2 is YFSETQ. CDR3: CASSSPGTSGRSSYEQYF. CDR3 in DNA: TGCGCCAGCAGCTCGCCCGGGACTAGCGGGCGAAGCTCCTACGAGCAGTACTTC.

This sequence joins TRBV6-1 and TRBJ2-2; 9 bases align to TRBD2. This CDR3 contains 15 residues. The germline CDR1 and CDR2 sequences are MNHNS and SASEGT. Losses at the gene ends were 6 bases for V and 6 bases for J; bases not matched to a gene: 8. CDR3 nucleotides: TGTGCCAGCAGGGCCGGAGTAGCGGGAGCCGGGGAGCTGTTTTTT. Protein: CASRAGVAGAGELFF.

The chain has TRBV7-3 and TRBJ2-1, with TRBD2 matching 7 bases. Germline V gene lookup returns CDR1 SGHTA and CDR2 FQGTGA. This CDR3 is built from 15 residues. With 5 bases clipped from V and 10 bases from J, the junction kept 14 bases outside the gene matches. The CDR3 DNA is TGTGCCAGCAGCCCCCCGGGACTAAGGGCGGGGGAGCAGTTCTTC. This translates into CASSPPGLRAGEQFF.

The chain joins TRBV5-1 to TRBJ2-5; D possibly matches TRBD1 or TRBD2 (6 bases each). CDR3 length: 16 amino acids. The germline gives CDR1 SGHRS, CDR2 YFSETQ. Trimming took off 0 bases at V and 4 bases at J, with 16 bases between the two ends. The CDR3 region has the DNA TGCGCCAGCAGCTTGGAGTCCGGGGGCGGCTCAGAGACCCAGTACTTC. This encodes CASSLESGGGSETQYF. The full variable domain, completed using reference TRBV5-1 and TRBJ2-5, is KAGVTQTPRYLIKTRGQQVTLSCSPISGHRSVSWYQQTPGQGLQFLFEYFSETQRNKGNFPGRFSGRQFSNSRSEMNVSTLELGDSALYLCASSLESGGGSETQYFGPGTRLLVL.

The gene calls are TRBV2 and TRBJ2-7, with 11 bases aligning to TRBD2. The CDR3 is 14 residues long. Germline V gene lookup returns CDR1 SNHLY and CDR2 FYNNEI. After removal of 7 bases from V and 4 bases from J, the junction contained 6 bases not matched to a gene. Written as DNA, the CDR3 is TGTGCCAGCAATATCGGGACTAGCGGATACGAGCAGTACTTC. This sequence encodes CASNIGTSGYEQYF.

The CDR3 is CASSLDGASTDTQYF. The CDR3 DNA is TGTGCCAGCAGCTTGGACGGGGCTAGCACAGATACGCAGTATTTT. V and J are TRBV5-4 and TRBJ2-3; D assignment may be TRBD1 or TRBD2 (5 bases each). CDR1 is SGHNT and CDR2 is YYREEE in the germline V gene (reference sequence). The CDR3 spans 15 residues. Trimming took 0 bases from V and 0 from J, leaving 8 bases between them.

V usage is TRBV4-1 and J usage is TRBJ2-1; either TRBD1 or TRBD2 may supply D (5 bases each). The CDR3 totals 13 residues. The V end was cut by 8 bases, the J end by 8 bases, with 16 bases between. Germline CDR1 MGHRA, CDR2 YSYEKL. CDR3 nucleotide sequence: TGCGCCAGCTGCCGGACTCGGGGCCATGAGCAGTTCTTC. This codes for CASCRTRGHEQFF.

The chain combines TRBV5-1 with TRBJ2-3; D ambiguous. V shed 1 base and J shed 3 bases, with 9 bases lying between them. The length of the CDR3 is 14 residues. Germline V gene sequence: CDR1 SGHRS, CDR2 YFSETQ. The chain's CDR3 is CASSLFTDTDTQYF. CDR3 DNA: TGCGCCAGCAGCTTGTTTACGGATACAGATACGCAGTATTTT.

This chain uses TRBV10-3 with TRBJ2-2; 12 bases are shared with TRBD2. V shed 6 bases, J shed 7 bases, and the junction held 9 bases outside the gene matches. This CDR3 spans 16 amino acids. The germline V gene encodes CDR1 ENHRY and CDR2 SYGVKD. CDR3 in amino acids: CAIRPPLAGGGGELFF. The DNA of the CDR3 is TGTGCCATCAGGCCACCACTAGCGGGAGGAGGCGGGGAGCTGTTTTTT.

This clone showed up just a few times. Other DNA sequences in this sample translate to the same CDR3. The CDR3 reads CSAGSNEKLFF. In nucleotides, the CDR3 is TGCAGTGCGGGATCCAATGAAAAACTGTTTTTT. The V gene is TRBV20-1, the J gene TRBJ1-4; D is unresolved. This CDR3 region has 11 residues. Germline V gives CDR1 DFQATT, CDR2 SNEGSKA (reference sequence). The ends were cut back, 6 bases at V and 5 bases at J, with 7 bases in the middle.